Listed below are T cell receptor beta chains from one sample, sequenced in a study of T cell responses to AZD1222 COVID-19 vaccine. Clones were read by immunoSEQ multiplex PCR, and TCRdb kept only the in-frame ones, dropping some. The sample yields 65,000 to 80,000 clones, roughly 85% seen once. Sequenced material: peripheral blood, taken 28 days after the second AZD1222 dose. Receptors originate from an adult who received the AZD1222 COVID-19 vaccine. CDR3s include the opening cysteine and the closing phenylalanine or tryptophan. A D gene is named only where the DNA matches it firmly. Only some rows state a clone size, as once, few, many or a class for expanded clones.

TRBV30	NA	TRBJ2-1	NA	TGTGCCTGGAGTGTACGTGGTGAGCAGTTCTTC	CAWSVRGEQFF
TRBV25-1	NA	TRBJ1-3	few	TGTGCCAGCAGTGAATTATTCGGTGGTTGGGCGTCTGGAAACACCATATATTTT	CASSELFGGWASGNTIYF
TRBV28	TRBD1	TRBJ2-1	NA	TGTGCCAGCACCTTGAGGGGACAGGGGTTTGTTGAGCAGTTCTTC	CASTLRGQGFVEQFF
TRBV19	NA	TRBJ2-4	NA	TGTGCCAGTAGTATGCGGGGCAGTAGAGCCAAAAACATTCAGTACTTC	CASSMRGSRAKNIQYF
TRBV20-1	NA	TRBJ2-2	NA	TGCAGTGCTAGAAACACCGGGGAGCTGTTTTTT	CSARNTGELFF
TRBV7-2	NA	TRBJ1-1	NA	TGTGCCAGCAGCTTAATGGGGGCTGGGGACACTGAAGCTTTCTTT	CASSLMGAGDTEAFF
TRBV6-5	TRBD1	TRBJ1-5	NA	TGTGCCACCGGAGGACAGGATAGCAATCAGCCCCAGCATTTT	CATGGQDSNQPQHF
TRBV9	TRBD2	TRBJ2-5	NA	TGTGCCAGCAGCGTAGACTCTGGCGGGAGGGTCCAAGAGACCCAGTACTTC	CASSVDSGGRVQETQYF
TRBV30	NA	TRBJ1-3	NA	TGTGCCTGGAGTGTCACGGCTGGAAACACCATATATTTT	CAWSVTAGNTIYF
TRBV29-1	NA	TRBJ2-3	NA	TGCAGCGTTGTGATGGCGCCTACGCAGTATTTT	CSVVMAPTQYF
TRBV29-1	NA	TRBJ1-1	NA	TGCAGCGTGAGTCTCAAAGCAGGCTACACTGAAGCTTTCTTT	CSVSLKAGYTEAFF
TRBV3-1/TRBV3-2	NA	TRBJ2-7	NA	TGTGCCAGCAGCCAGAACCACGCTATAGGGGGGGTCCGGGACGAGCAGTACTTC	CASSQNHAIGGVRDEQYF
TRBV3-1/TRBV3-2	NA	TRBJ2-7	NA	TGTGCTCCTCCCGTAGTCACCTACGAGCAGTACTTC	CAPPVVTYEQYF
TRBV7-3	TRBD1	TRBJ2-2	NA	TGTGCCAGCAGCCCTAACAGGGGGAACACCGGGGAGCTGTTTTTT	CASSPNRGNTGELFF
TRBV12-3/TRBV12-4	NA	TRBJ1-5	NA	TGTGCCAGCAGGCCGGATGAACAGCCCCAGCATTTT	CASRPDEQPQHF
TRBV7-2	TRBD2	TRBJ2-3	NA	TGTGCCAGCAGCCTCGGACTAGCCCGCACAGATACGCAGTATTTT	CASSLGLARTDTQYF
TRBV6-2/TRBV6-3	NA	TRBJ1-1	NA	TGTGCCAGCAGCTCACAGGGATTTTCGGATGGGAACACTGAAGCTTTCTTT	CASSSQGFSDGNTEAFF
TRBV6-5	NA	TRBJ1-2	NA	TGTGCCAGCGACGTTAGTTCTAACTATGGCTACACCTTC	CASDVSSNYGYTF
TRBV7-3	NA	TRBJ2-1	NA	TGTGCCAGCAGCTTAACCCCCCCCAATGAGCAGTTCTTC	CASSLTPPNEQFF
TRBV19	TRBD1	TRBJ2-1	once	TGTGCCAGTAGTATGACTACAGGGGTAAATGAGCAGTTCTTC	CASSMTTGVNEQFF
TRBV7-3	NA	TRBJ1-2	NA	TGTGCCAGCAGCCCGGATTCGGGGGCCCCCTATGGCTACACCTTC	CASSPDSGAPYGYTF
TRBV6-6	TRBD1	TRBJ1-5	NA	TGTGCCAGCAGTTACCATGCAGGGGGCGCGGGCCAGCCCCAGCATTTT	CASSYHAGGAGQPQHF
TRBV19	NA	TRBJ1-2	NA	TGTGCCAGTATCCCCTCGGGGGAAAGGAATGGCTACACCTTC	CASIPSGERNGYTF
TRBV4-2	TRBD2	TRBJ2-7	NA	TGTGCCAGCAGCCAACTAGCGGGTCGATCCTACGAGCAGTACTTC	CASSQLAGRSYEQYF
TRBV2	TRBD2	TRBJ2-1	NA	TGTGCCAGCAGACCGGGACTAGCGGCCCCCCGAGCCGATTACAATGAGCAGTTCTTC	CASRPGLAAPRADYNEQFF
TRBV19	TRBD2	TRBJ2-1	few	TGTGCCAGTACCGCACTAGCGGCCGACTCCTACAATGAGCAGTTCTTC	CASTALAADSYNEQFF
TRBV15	NA	TRBJ2-1	NA	TGTGCCACCAGCAGAGATCTCTGGGAGACTAGGGATAATGAGCAGTTCTTC	CATSRDLWETRDNEQFF
TRBV5-1	NA	TRBJ2-2	NA	TGCGCCAGCAGCTTGTCAGCGGCGAACACCGGGGAGCTGTTTTTT	CASSLSAANTGELFF
TRBV5-4	NA	TRBJ2-1	NA	TGTGCCAGCAGCTTGGCCGGTGATTCCTACAATGAGCAGTTCTTC	CASSLAGDSYNEQFF
TRBV2	TRBD2	TRBJ2-5	NA	TGTGCCAGCAGTCTCGTCCGGGAGGCTGAGACCCAGTACTTC	CASSLVREAETQYF
TRBV15	NA	TRBJ1-5	NA	TGTGCCACCAGCAGAGATTATAGCAATCAGCCCCAGCATTTT	CATSRDYSNQPQHF
TRBV7-2	NA	TRBJ2-1	NA	TGTGCCAGCAGCCCCTCCCAGGTTGAGCAGTTCTTC	CASSPSQVEQFF
TRBV30	NA	TRBJ2-7	NA	TGTGCCTGGAGGGAGGGAGTCGAGCAGTACTTC	CAWREGVEQYF
TRBV29-1	NA	TRBJ2-3	NA	TGCAGCGTTGTGGGACGCAGCACAGATACGCAGTATTTT	CSVVGRSTDTQYF
TRBV14	NA	TRBJ1-4	NA	TGTGCCAGCAGCCAAGACGCCGTGTCTGGCGAAAAACTGTTTTTT	CASSQDAVSGEKLFF
TRBV14	NA	TRBJ2-2	NA	TGTGCCAGCAGCCAAGATCGAACTTACACCGGGGAGCTGTTTTTT	CASSQDRTYTGELFF
TRBV7-3	NA	TRBJ2-1	NA	TGTGCCAGCAGCTTAAATGAGGGCAATGAGCAGTTCTTC	CASSLNEGNEQFF
TRBV19	TRBD1	TRBJ1-2	once	TGTGCCAGTAGTATCCCCGGACAGGCGGGGGGCTACACCTTC	CASSIPGQAGGYTF
TRBV28	NA	TRBJ2-5	NA	TGTGCCAGCAATACTGGGGGGCAAGAGACCCAGTACTTC	CASNTGGQETQYF
TRBV28	TRBD2	TRBJ2-7	NA	TGTGCCAGCAGTTCCCCGGGGCGGGGGAGCTACGAGCAGTACTTC	CASSSPGRGSYEQYF